This T cell receptor (beta chain) was recorded in a study of cytomegalovirus exposure and HLA in healthy donors. Whole-study context: Caucasian-associated ancestry cluster membership applied to about four fifths of around 400 genotyped donors. Study results and caveats: Owing to their indistinguishability, certain V segments, notably TRBV6-2 and TRBV6-3, were excluded. Common viral pathogens were later found to be apparently linked to several of the most significant clusters. Researchers counted 150 to 200 TCR beta chains as cytomegalovirus-associated.

The trim removed 9 bases at V and 2 bases at J, leaving 9 bases unmatched. The CDR3 is 14 residues long. Germline CDR1 reads LNHDA; CDR2 reads SQIVND (reference sequence). 13 Jbeta primers and 60 Vbeta primers were used for the PCR. Assay: immunoSEQ multiplex PCR; the TCRdb copy retains only in-frame clones and omits some. The sample lists approximately 180,000 clones, around 80% occurring once. As regards this clone: What it recognizes is unknown.

The sample taken for sequencing was PBMCs. The rearrangement joins TRBV19 to TRBJ2-7; TRBD1 matches at 8 bases. The TCR was taken from a man between 18 and 35 years old in good health and CMV-seronegative. The DNA of the CDR3 is TGTGCCAGGGGTTACGACAGGGGCCCCTACGAGCAGTACTTC. Protein sequence: CARGYDRGPYEQYF.